The 3 T cell receptor beta chains given below trace back to one sample, sequenced in a study of shared clonotypes between healthy human individuals (TCRdb year 2020). The protocol used for the library was the immunoSEQ multiplex PCR assay. TCRdb took over this immuneACCESS table, retaining in-frame rearrangements with V and J assigned. Such tables are incomplete; in checked studies, under half of the missing clones stem from an unresolved V gene, and the remainder is unexplained. Counted in this sample were millions of clones; roughly 91% of them appeared once. The ten most abundant clones make up 1.5% to 2% of the sample. CD8 naive samples were CD45RO-negative cells positively selected for CCR7, giving a CD45RA+CCR7+ population that excluded TemRA cells. The sample was naive CD8+ T cells from PBMCs. In the paper's terms, the cell subset or site label means: CD45RA+CCR7+. Receptor source: a man between 18 and 29 years old in good health. Some clones in this sample may be carry-over from other donors' samples.

The gene calls are TRBV28 and TRBJ2-7, with TRBD2 matching 7 bases. Unmatched junction bases numbered 10, after V lost 1 base and J lost 7 bases. This CDR3 is 15 amino acids long. Germline CDR1 MDHEN, CDR2 SYDVKM. The CDR3 nucleotides read TGTGCCAGCAGTTTATTGCTAGCGGCGTCTTGGGAGCAGTACTTC. Translated: CASSLLLAASWEQYF.

This chain connects TRBV9 to TRBJ1-1; TRBD1 matches at 11 bases. The CDR3 is 16 residues long. Germline-derived CDR1 and CDR2 are SGDLS and YYNGEE. Unmatched junction bases numbered 4, after V lost 3 bases and J lost 0 bases. The CDR3 nucleotides read TGTGCCAGCAGCGAGGGACAGGGGGAAATGAACACTGAAGCTTTCTTT. Protein product: CASSEGQGEMNTEAFF.

The V call is TRBV5-6, the J call TRBJ2-1; TRBD1 matches at 8 bases. The ends lost 6 bases at V and 4 bases at J; junction bases unmatched: 9. The germline V gene has CDR1 SGHDT and CDR2 YYEEEE. CDR3 length: 15 amino acids. The CDR3 here is CASTPGTGVYNEQFF. CDR3 DNA sequence: TGTGCCAGCACCCCAGGGACAGGAGTATACAATGAGCAGTTCTTC.